This T cell receptor (beta chain) was recovered during a study of blood T cell repertoires in COVID-19. Whole-study context: PBMCs, B-cell-depleted T cells, or T cells were the source of the cDNA or gDNA that made up the material.

Individuals aged about 18 to 89 years were recruited from about two dozen US areas. Cohort assignment relied on participant-reported clinical history. Methods used by the authors: Nucleated cell counts were estimated from reference gene primer amplification. Sequenced by immunoSEQ multiplex PCR; TCRdb stores in-frame clones only, minus some. Clonal size and the V and J genes are those of that table, whereas D and trimming came from the DNA. The repertoire holds about 270,000 clones, with approximately 89% as singletons. The TCR sequence derives from a man in his forties or fifties who had been exposed to COVID-19. The sequenced material came from PBMCs or T cells enriched from blood (not recorded which).

As DNA, the CDR3 is TGTGCCAGCGTCAGGATTTCTGGGGCCAACGTCCTGACTTTC. Its protein is CASVRISGANVLTF. The J gene is TRBJ2-6, the V gene TRBV6-5; D ambiguous. The CDR3 contains 14 residues. Looked up from germline, CDR1 is MNHEY and CDR2 is SVGAGI. The V gene lost 8 bases and the J gene lost 1 base, with 9 bases spanning the gap.